What follows are 26 T cell receptor beta chains derived from one specimen sequenced in a study of identifying expanded T cells in peripheral blood. This table comes from immunoSEQ multiplex PCR, and its TCRdb copy is limited to in-frame clones, with some not included. The table shows about 83,000 clones, with around 91% occurring only once. Sequences were obtained from blood. The source of these receptors is a person between 18 and 75 years old in good health.

V gene TRBV5-5 combines with J gene TRBJ2-1; TRBD2 agrees at 13 bases. Unmatched junction bases numbered 7, after V lost 6 bases and J lost 7 bases. Per the germline V gene, CDR1 is SGHKS and CDR2 is YYEKEE (reference sequence). CDR3 size: 15 residues. The CDR3 DNA follows: TGTGCCAGCACCCAACTAGCGGGAGGGGGGAATGAGCAGTTCTTC. It codes for CASTQLAGGGNEQFF.

This chain joins TRBV28 and TRBJ2-4; the match to TRBD1 covers 8 bases. Germline CDR1 and CDR2: MDHEN and SYDVKM. CDR3 length equals 17 residues. V shed 5 bases and J 1 base; nucleotides not matched to a gene: 10. The CDR3 DNA sequence: TGTGCCAGCAGTAAACGACAGGGGACGGGTGCCAAAAACATTCAGTACTTC. It yields the protein CASSKRQGTGAKNIQYF.

The chain carries TRBV7-6 and TRBJ2-3, with D perhaps TRBD2 (6 bases). The CDR3 extends over 17 amino acids. V dropped 1 base and J dropped 0 bases, with 14 bases sitting between them. Germline loops: CDR1 SGHVS, CDR2 FNYEAQ. Written as DNA, the CDR3 is TGTGCCAGCAGCTTAGTCCCTAGCGTTTCTAGCACAGATACGCAGTATTTT. Translation: CASSLVPSVSSTDTQYF.

This chain links TRBV6-1 with TRBJ2-1, with TRBD1 as a possible D gene (6 bases). The germline CDR1 and CDR2 sequences are MNHNS and SASEGT. The V end lost 1 base, the J end lost 4 bases, and 17 bases lay between the germline ends. There are 17 residues in the CDR3. The CDR3 DNA is TGTGCCAGCAGTGAAGAGGGACACCTATGGGGGTACAATGAGCAGTTCTTC. Translation: CASSEEGHLWGYNEQFF.

The chain couples TRBV5-1 to TRBJ2-5; possible D gene TRBD2, 7 bases. This CDR3 is built from 13 residues. From germline, CDR1 is SGHRS and CDR2 YFSETQ. Trimming removed 4 bases at V and 5 bases at J, with 12 bases between. CDR3 sequence (DNA): TGCGCCAGCAGCCAACAGGGAGGGGAGACCCAGTACTTC. Residues: CASSQQGGETQYF.

This chain connects TRBV2 to TRBJ1-5, with a weak D call TRBD1 (6 bases). Looked up from germline, CDR1 is SNHLY and CDR2 is FYNNEI. Trimming removed 8 bases at V and 3 bases at J, with 17 bases between. The CDR3 runs 15 residues. As DNA, the CDR3 is TGTGCCAGCTGTTGCCCCGGGACACTCAATCAGCCCCAGCATTTT. The encoded protein is CASCCPGTLNQPQHF.

V and J are TRBV7-3 and TRBJ1-5; D call uncertain. Trimming took 5 bases from V and 2 from J, leaving 19 bases between them. This CDR3 has 17 residues. Germline CDR1 SGHTA, CDR2 FQGTGA. The CDR3 loop reads CASSPYWTSLGNQPQHF. For the CDR3, the DNA is TGTGCCAGCAGCCCCTACTGGACGTCTCTGGGCAATCAGCCCCAGCATTTT.

The chain links TRBV30 to TRBJ1-1; the D gene is possibly TRBD1 (5 bases). The CDR3 is 15 amino acids. The germline V gene encodes CDR1 GTSNPN and CDR2 SVGIG (reference sequence). Deletions cut 0 bases from V and 1 base from J, with 12 bases between. In DNA, the CDR3 is TGTGCCTGGAGTGTACCCCCGACAGAGAACACTGAAGCTTTCTTT. It is translated as CAWSVPPTENTEAFF. Filled out from reference TRBV30 and TRBJ1-1, the complete variable domain reads SQTIHQWPATLVQPVGSPLSLECTVEGTSNPNLYWYRQAAGRGLQLLFYSVGIGQISSEVPQNLSASRPQDRQFILSSKKLLLSDSGFYLCAWSVPPTENTEAFFGQGTRLTVV.

V gene TRBV6-5 combines with J gene TRBJ1-1; D uncertain. CDR1 is MNHEY, CDR2 SVGAGI, per germline. This CDR3 has 15 amino acids. V lost 2 bases and J 7 bases, leaving 17 bases between the germline ends. CDR3 sequence: CASSYHSRQPGEAFF. As DNA, the CDR3 is TGTGCCAGCAGTTACCACTCCCGCCAGCCAGGTGAAGCTTTCTTT.

Concerning this clone itself: The sample contains more than one DNA sequence encoding this CDR3. This chain connects TRBV6-1 to TRBJ1-4; tentatively, D is TRBD1 (5 bases). Trimming cost V 1 base and J 5 bases, with 8 bases left between them. The CDR3 contains 14 residues. CDR1 and CDR2 from the germline V gene are MNHNS and SASEGT. The CDR3 loop is CASSEGRGNEKLFF. As DNA, the CDR3 is TGTGCCAGCAGTGAAGGGCGGGGGAATGAAAAACTGTTTTTT.

The V gene is TRBV19, the J gene TRBJ2-5; D is perhaps TRBD2 (6 bases). The V gene's germline CDR1 is LNHDA and CDR2 SQIVND (reference sequence). The CDR3 has 13 amino acids. The V end was cut by 6 bases, the J end by 4 bases, with 12 bases between. CDR3 sequence reads: CASRGGPGETQYF. CDR3 sequence (DNA): TGTGCCAGTAGAGGAGGGCCTGGAGAGACCCAGTACTTC.

This chain uses TRBV27 with TRBJ1-1; 7 bases fit TRBD1. Germline CDR1 is MNHEY and CDR2 is SMNVEV (reference sequence). The CDR3 is 14 residues long. J gave up 4 bases and V 0 bases, and 2 bases lay outside the gene matches. The CDR3 DNA sequence: TGTGCCAGCAGTTTATCGGCAGGGGGCACTGAAGCTTTCTTT. Protein: CASSLSAGGTEAFF.

This clone came up a few times. The chain carries TRBV11-2 and TRBJ2-7; D gene uncertain. V lost 1 base to trimming and J lost 2 bases, with 9 bases between them. CDR1 is SGHAT, CDR2 FQNNGV, per germline. This CDR3 is 14 amino acids long. The CDR3 region is CASSLVGKAYEQYF. In DNA form, the CDR3 reads TGTGCCAGCAGCTTAGTAGGGAAAGCCTACGAGCAGTACTTC.

The V and J genes are TRBV2 and TRBJ2-7; D is unclear. Trimming stripped 4 bases from V and 7 bases from J, with 17 bases between. This CDR3 spans 14 amino acids. In germline, CDR1 is SNHLY, CDR2 FYNNEI. CDR3 sequence reads: CASSVQAGPWEQYF. DNA for the CDR3: TGTGCCAGCAGTGTCCAAGCAGGCCCTTGGGAGCAGTACTTC.

The CDR3 spells CASSLESYGYTF. In nucleotides, the CDR3 is TGTGCCAGCAGCTTAGAGTCCTATGGCTACACCTTC. J is TRBJ1-2 and V is TRBV11-2; D is undetermined. The V end lost 0 bases, the J end lost 4 bases, and 3 bases lay between the germline ends. The V gene's germline CDR1 is SGHAT and CDR2 FQNNGV. This CDR3 is 12 amino acids long.

The chain links TRBV27 to TRBJ2-1; 9 nucleotides align to TRBD2. Germline CDR1 MNHEY, CDR2 SMNVEV (reference sequence). There are 14 residues in the CDR3. With 2 bases clipped from V and 4 bases from J, the junction kept 0 bases outside the gene matches. Written as DNA, the CDR3 is TGTGCCAGCAGTTTACTAGCGGGATACAATGAGCAGTTCTTC. This codes for CASSLLAGYNEQFF.

This chain joins TRBV2 and TRBJ2-3; D possibly corresponds to TRBD2 (6 bases). Trimming shortened V by 5 bases and J by 5 bases, and 11 bases separated the two germline ends. Germline values: CDR1 SNHLY, CDR2 FYNNEI. This CDR3 is built from 13 residues. The CDR3 sequence: CASSRLGRDTQYF. The DNA of the CDR3 is TGTGCCAGCAGTCGACTAGGTAGAGATACGCAGTATTTT.

This clone was observed a handful of times. The J gene is TRBJ2-3, the V gene TRBV6-5; the D is unclear. Trimming took off 0 bases at V and 6 bases at J, with 7 bases between the two ends. CDR3 length: 13 amino acids. The germline CDR1 and CDR2 sequences are MNHEY and SVGAGI. Here the CDR3 reads CASSYSEGDTQYF. The CDR3 DNA follows: TGTGCCAGCAGTTACTCGGAAGGGGATACGCAGTATTTT.

This chain connects TRBV30 to TRBJ1-3; D unresolved. V was shortened by 5 bases and J by 0 bases, with 14 bases between the two germline ends. Per germline, CDR1 GTSNPN and CDR2 SVGIG (reference sequence). The CDR3 is 15 residues long. CDR3 residues: CAWGGRSLSGNTIYF. In nucleotides, the CDR3 is TGTGCCTGGGGAGGGAGGAGTCTCTCTGGAAACACCATATATTTT.

The V and J genes are TRBV4-1 and TRBJ2-7; D is perhaps TRBD2 (5 bases). Germline CDR1 MGHRA, CDR2 YSYEKL. The CDR3 runs to 15 residues. V dropped 0 bases and J dropped 2 bases, with 11 bases sitting between them. The CDR3 reads CASSQEGAPTYEQYF. CDR3 DNA: TGCGCCAGCAGCCAAGAGGGAGCACCCACCTACGAGCAGTACTTC.

The V and J genes are TRBV28 and TRBJ2-1, with TRBD2 as a possible D gene (6 bases). Between the trimmed V and J ends, which lost 5 bases and 9 bases, there was a span of 17 bases. Germline values: CDR1 MDHEN, CDR2 SYDVKM. The CDR3 totals 14 residues. The CDR3 here is CASSPSRDFSEQFF. In DNA form, the CDR3 reads TGTGCCAGCAGTCCGTCAAGGGACTTTAGTGAGCAGTTCTTC.

A remark on this clone: The identical CDR3 is also encoded by other nucleotide sequences in the sample. Here the CDR3 reads CASSVAGGPGNIQYF. The CDR3 DNA is TGTGCCAGCAGCGTAGCGGGAGGGCCCGGAAACATTCAGTACTTC. The rearrangement uses TRBV9 and TRBJ2-4, with 8 bases lining up with TRBD2. J gave up 6 bases and V 0 bases, and 5 bases lay outside the gene matches. Germline lookup yields CDR1 SGDLS and CDR2 YYNGEE. This CDR3 has 15 residues.

This sequence joins TRBV7-6 and TRBJ2-7; 7 nucleotides agree with TRBD2. The V gene's germline CDR1 is SGHVS and CDR2 FNYEAQ. CDR3 length equals 12 residues. The V segment lost 5 bases and the J segment 7 bases; nucleotides outside the gene matches: 5. CDR3 sequence (DNA): TGTGCCAGCAGCCCGGGAGGTTGGGAGCAGTACTTC. It translates to CASSPGGWEQYF.

This chain connects TRBV5-1 to TRBJ1-1, with 7 bases aligning to TRBD1. V lost 6 bases and J lost 1; bases outside the gene matches: 6. There are 14 residues in the CDR3. CDR1 is SGHRS, CDR2 YFSETQ, per germline. CDR3 sequence: CASNYRGGNTEAFF. CDR3 sequence (DNA): TGCGCCAGCAACTACAGGGGTGGGAACACTGAAGCTTTCTTT.

This clone was seen only once. CDR3 DNA sequence: TGTGCCAGCAGCTTAGAGTGGGGGACCCAGTACTTC. Amino acid sequence: CASSLEWGTQYF. This sequence joins TRBV7-9 and TRBJ2-5; no definite D call. Trimming shortened V by 1 base and J by 7 bases, and 7 bases separated the two germline ends. Germline values: CDR1 SEHNR, CDR2 FQNEAQ (reference sequence). The CDR3 runs 12 residues.

The V gene is TRBV7-2, the J gene TRBJ1-1, with a weak D call TRBD1 (6 bases). V was pared by 3 bases and J by 5 bases, with 13 bases between. CDR1 and CDR2 (germline): SGHTA, FQGNSA. The CDR3 contains 14 residues. CDR3 protein: CASSFSKQGTEAFF. The CDR3 nucleotides read TGTGCCAGCAGCTTTTCAAAACAGGGAACTGAAGCTTTCTTT.